This TCR beta chain was obtained from a study of blood T cell repertoires in COVID-19. In the study overall: There were acute and convalescent COVID-19 samples, and they came from the United States, Italy and Spain.

Data came from immunoSEQ multiplex PCR; TCRdb stores just in-frame clones and leaves some out. The sample includes 490,000 or so clones, 80% to 90% seen only once; the top ten take 8.3%. The V and J ends lost 5 bases and 0 bases, in that order; junction bases with no gene match: 12. The CDR3 has 17 amino acids. Germline loops: CDR1 MNHEY, CDR2 SMNVEV (reference sequence). This chain joins TRBV27 and TRBJ1-2; 7 bases fit TRBD1. The clonotype comes from a woman aged 60 to 75 who had recovered from COVID-19. The specimen was PBMCs or T cells enriched from blood (not recorded which). The CDR3 loop is CASSPLGTAPSNYGYTF. The CDR3, as DNA: TGTGCCAGCAGTCCCCTTGGGACAGCCCCCTCTAACTATGGCTACACCTTC.